This TCR beta chain was sequenced during a study of spatial heterogeneity in lung cancer. Ten or more counts support this clonotype. Stated time point: sample taken at primary tumor resection. Unsorted whole RNA of tumor, nontumor lung or frozen PBMC was sequenced. The cohort: over 65 early-stage, untreated non-small cell lung cancer patients. TCR cDNA molecules were tagged individually, and each one carried a unique molecular identifier. TCRdb reprocessed the 5' RACE reads with MiXCR, giving one entry per CDR3 protein. The data show almost 75,000 distinct CDR3 sequences, with 13% seen just once and 7.2% held by the top ten. CDR1 and CDR2 from the germline V gene are MGHRA and YSYEKL. V was clipped by 1 base and J by 3 bases, with 12 bases between them. This CDR3 is built from 15 residues.

Material: PBMCs, obtained at surgery. This receptor was taken from a male donor with early-stage non-small cell lung cancer. The V gene is TRBV4-1, the J gene TRBJ1-1, with TRBD1 as a possible D gene (5 bases). This chain's CDR3 is CASSQVLGTHTEAFF. The CDR3 DNA reads TGCGCCAGCAGCCAAGTCCTGGGGACGCACACTGAAGCTTTCTTT.